This T cell receptor (beta chain) came from a study of CD8+ T cells in alopecia areata. Sequencing used cDNA as its template, made by extracting RNA and reverse transcribing it. TCRdb's table, derived via immunoSEQ multiplex PCR, lists solely in-frame clones and lacks some. This table has some 170,000 clones, about three fifths appearing once. Stated treatment: oral pan-JAK inhibitor, 5-10 mg twice daily. Germline CDR1 is MNHNY and CDR2 is SVGAGI (reference sequence). This CDR3 has 13 residues. Between the trimmed V and J ends, which lost 2 bases and 4 bases, there was a span of 8 bases. This chain links TRBV6-6 with TRBJ1-2; TRBD1 is a possible D gene (6 bases). Sequenced here: CD4+ T cells sorted from blood, sampled between weeks 55 and 65, from a patient treated with tofacitinib. This sequence was found in a human donor with alopecia areata. The CDR3 spells CASSYGRGYGYTF. In DNA form, the CDR3 reads TGTGCCAGCAGTTACGGCAGGGGCTATGGCTACACCTTC.